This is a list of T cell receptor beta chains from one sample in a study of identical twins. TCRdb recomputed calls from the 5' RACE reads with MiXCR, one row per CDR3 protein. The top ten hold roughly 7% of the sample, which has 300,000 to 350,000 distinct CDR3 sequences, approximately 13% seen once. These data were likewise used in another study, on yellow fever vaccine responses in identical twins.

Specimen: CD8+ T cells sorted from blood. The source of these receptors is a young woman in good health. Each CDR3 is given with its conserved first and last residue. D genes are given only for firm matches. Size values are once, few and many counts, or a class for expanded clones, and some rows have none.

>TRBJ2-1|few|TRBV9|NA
TGTGCCAGCAGCGTAGGCGGAGAGACTTACAATGAGCAGTTCTTC
CASSVGGETYNEQFF
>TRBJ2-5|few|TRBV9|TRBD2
TGTGCCAGCAGCGTAGCCGGTGCGGGGGGAGAGACCCAGTACTTC
CASSVAGAGGETQYF
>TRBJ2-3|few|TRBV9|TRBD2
TGTGCCAGCAGCGAGGGACTAGCGGGCATCACTAGCACAGATACGCAGTATTTT
CASSEGLAGITSTDTQYF
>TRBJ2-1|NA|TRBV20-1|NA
TGCAGTGTTTTACCGGATAGCTCCTACAATGAGCAGTTCTTC
CSVLPDSSYNEQFF
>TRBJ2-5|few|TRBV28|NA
TGTGCCAGCAGTGGCGACCCTGGACTTACAACCGAACCTCTCCGGGAGACCCAGTACTTC
CASSGDPGLTTEPLRETQYF
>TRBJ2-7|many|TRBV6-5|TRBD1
TGTGCCAGCAGTTACTACGGACAGGGGCCCGACGAGCAGTACTTC
CASSYYGQGPDEQYF
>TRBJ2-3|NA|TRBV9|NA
TGTGCCAGCAGCGTAGACGGGGTGAAAGATACGCAGTATTTT
CASSVDGVKDTQYF
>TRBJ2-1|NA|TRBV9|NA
TGTGCCAGCAGCGTAGATATGACCTACAATGAGCAGTTCTTC
CASSVDMTYNEQFF
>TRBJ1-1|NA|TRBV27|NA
TGTGCCAGCACCCCTTTCGGGGAGTACGGCACTGAAGCTTTCTTT
CASTPFGEYGTEAFF
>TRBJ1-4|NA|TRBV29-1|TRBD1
TGCAGCGTTGAAGATACCGGGACAGGGCGAGAAAAACTGTTTTTT
CSVEDTGTGREKLFF
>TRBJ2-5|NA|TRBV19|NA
TGTGCCAGTAGTATCATAGGAGAGACCCAGTACTTC
CASSIIGETQYF
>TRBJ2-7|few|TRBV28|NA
TGTGCCAGCGGCCATGGGGGAACCTACGAGCAGTACTTC
CASGHGGTYEQYF
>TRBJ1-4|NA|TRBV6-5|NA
TGTGCCAGCAGTTATTGGCCAGGAAATAATGAAAAACTGTTTTTT
CASSYWPGNNEKLFF
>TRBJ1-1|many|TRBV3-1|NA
TGTGCCAGCAGCCAAGACCAGCGGGGGGCCACTGAAGCTTTCTTT
CASSQDQRGATEAFF
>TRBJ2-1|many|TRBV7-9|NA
TGTGCCAGCAGCTTGGAGCGGGCCTACAATGAGCAGTTCTTC
CASSLERAYNEQFF
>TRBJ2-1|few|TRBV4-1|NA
TGCGCCAGCAGCCAAGAGATCGTCCAAGATGAGCAGTTCTTC
CASSQEIVQDEQFF
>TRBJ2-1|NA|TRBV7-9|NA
TGTGCCAGCAATGATAACAATGAGCAGTTCTTC
CASNDNNEQFF
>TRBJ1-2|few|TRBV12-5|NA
TGTGCTAGTGGTTTGAACCTTTCTGGCTACACCTTC
CASGLNLSGYTF
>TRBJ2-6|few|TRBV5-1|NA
TGCGCCAGCAGCCGGGGAACAGCGCCTAGTGGGGCCAACGTCCTGACTTTC
CASSRGTAPSGANVLTF
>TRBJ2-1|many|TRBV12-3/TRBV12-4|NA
TGTGCCAGCAGTCCCAACTTACCGACAGATTACAATGAGCAGTTCTTC
CASSPNLPTDYNEQFF
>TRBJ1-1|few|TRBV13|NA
TGTGCCAGCGGGAACCTAGAAGGGCTTGAAGCTTTCTTT
CASGNLEGLEAFF
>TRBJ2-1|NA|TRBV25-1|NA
TGTGCCAGCAGTGACAAGACCTCCGATGAGCAGTTCTTC
CASSDKTSDEQFF
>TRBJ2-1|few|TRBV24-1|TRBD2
TGTGCCACCAGTGACCCGGGACTAGCGGGAGGGCGGGATGAGCAGTTCTTC
CATSDPGLAGGRDEQFF
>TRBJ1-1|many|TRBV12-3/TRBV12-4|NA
TGTGCCAGCAGTCCCGGGGCTTCGGGTTTTGGCACTGAAGCTTTCTTT
CASSPGASGFGTEAFF
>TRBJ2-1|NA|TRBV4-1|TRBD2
TGCGCCAGCAGCCAAGGGGGACTAGCGGGGACCCATGAGCAGTTCTTC
CASSQGGLAGTHEQFF
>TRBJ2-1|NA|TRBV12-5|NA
TGTGCTAGTGGTTTGTACGGATACAATGAGCAGTTCTTC
CASGLYGYNEQFF